Sequencing of this T cell receptor (beta chain) was carried out in a study of CD8 T cells in Susac syndrome. A quantity of roughly 0.5 to 1 ug RNA underwent reverse transcription using random hexamers. TCRdb reanalysed the immunoSEQ multiplex PCR reads using MiXCR and keeps one entry per CDR3 protein. Of roughly 200,000 distinct CDR3 sequences listed, approximately 95% were seen once; the top ten hold approximately 0.075%. The sequenced target, TCR beta, came from blood CD8+ and CD4+ T cells. CD8+ and CD4+ T cells were negatively isolated; TEMRA cells were FACS-enriched. The receptor was isolated from a human donor with multiple sclerosis. The material sequenced was CD4+ T cells from PBMCs.

The chain's CDR3 is CAWARQNNQPQHF. The CDR3 DNA sequence: TGTGCCTGGGCGAGACAGAATAATCAGCCCCAGCATTTT. This chain joins TRBV30 and TRBJ1-5; the D gene is possibly TRBD1 (5 bases). This CDR3 has 13 residues. V was shortened by 5 bases and J by 4 bases, with 12 bases between the two germline ends. Germline assignment: CDR1 GTSNPN and CDR2 SVGIG (reference sequence).